These 27 T cell receptor beta chains originate from one sample sequenced in a study of blood T cell repertoires in COVID-19. Here immunoSEQ multiplex PCR was the method, and the copy in TCRdb shows in-frame clones only, minus some. The profile shows 150,000 to 200,000 clones, roughly four fifths of them singletons. Sequencing used peripheral blood. These receptors all stem from a man between 60 and 75 years old with active or convalescent COVID-19.

The chain couples TRBV5-1 to TRBJ2-7, with TRBD1 as a possible D gene (7 bases). This CDR3 contains 14 residues. Germline CDR1 SGHRS, CDR2 YFSETQ. Trimming removed 7 bases at V and 2 bases at J, with 16 bases between. The CDR3 loop reads CASRDSGGTYEQYF. CDR3 nucleotides: TGCGCCAGCCGGGACAGTGGGGGGACCTACGAGCAGTACTTC.

This chain uses TRBV5-6 with TRBJ2-7, with D perhaps matching TRBD1 (6 bases). Per germline, CDR1 SGHDT and CDR2 YYEEEE. V was shortened by 2 bases and J by 4 bases, with 13 bases between the two germline ends. The CDR3 contains 14 residues. The CDR3 nucleotides read TGTGCCAGCAGCTTACTAGACAGGTTTTACGAGCAGTACTTC. It codes for CASSLLDRFYEQYF.

The chain has TRBV2 and TRBJ2-3, with 12 bases aligning to TRBD1. Germline lookup yields CDR1 SNHLY and CDR2 FYNNEI. This CDR3 is built from 15 residues. V shed 6 bases and J 2 bases; nucleotides not matched to a gene: 3. The CDR3 DNA sequence: TGTGCCAGCAGGGAGGGACAGGGGGCCACAGATACGCAGTATTTT. Translation gives CASREGQGATDTQYF.

The chain joins TRBV5-5 to TRBJ1-2; D not resolved. Germline CDR1 and CDR2: SGHKS and YYEKEE (reference sequence). The CDR3 runs to 14 residues. V lost 1 base and J lost 4, with 11 bases in between. The CDR3 nucleotides read TGTGCCAGCAGCTTGACCAAGGCGGCCTATGGCTACACCTTC. Translation gives CASSLTKAAYGYTF. The complete variable domain, with remaining parts taken from reference TRBV5-5 and TRBJ1-2, reads DAGVTQSPTHLIKTRGQQVTLRCSPISGHKSVSWYQQVLGQGPQFIFQYYEKEERGRGNFPDRFSARQFPNYSSELNVNALLLGDSALYLCASSLTKAAYGYTFGSGTRLTVV.

The CDR3 region has the DNA TGTGCCAGCAGACAGACAGGGGGCGCAGATCACTATGGCTACACCTTC. Its protein is CASRQTGGADHYGYTF. This chain uses TRBV28 with TRBJ1-2; 10 bases align to TRBD1. The J segment lost 3 bases and the V segment lost 6 bases, leaving 10 bases of the junction unmatched. Germline CDR1 and CDR2: MDHEN and SYDVKM. CDR3 length: 16 residues.

The J gene is TRBJ1-5, the V gene TRBV5-6, with 7 bases that match TRBD1. J gave up 5 bases and V 4 bases, and 9 bases lay outside the gene matches. The CDR3 is made up of 15 amino acids. Germline CDR1 and CDR2: SGHDT and YYEEEE. This chain's CDR3 is CASSLTGPRDQPQHF. The CDR3 coding sequence is TGTGCCAGCAGCCTGACAGGGCCGAGGGATCAGCCCCAGCATTTT.

The chain employs TRBV19 and TRBJ2-1, with TRBD2 identical over 7 bases. Trimming removed 3 bases from V and 6 bases from J; junction bases left unmatched: 5. The CDR3 sequence is 14 residues long. The germline V gene encodes CDR1 LNHDA and CDR2 SQIVND (reference sequence). The CDR3: CASSISRTSNEQFF. In DNA form, the CDR3 reads TGTGCCAGTAGTATTTCGAGGACTAGCAATGAGCAGTTCTTC.

The V and J genes are TRBV28 and TRBJ1-4; a weak D match, TRBD1 (5 bases). V was pared by 7 bases and J by 0 bases, with 12 bases between. The germline V gene encodes CDR1 MDHEN and CDR2 SYDVKM. This CDR3 spans 15 amino acids. The CDR3 DNA reads TGTGCCAGCATTCCCAGGGATGCAACTAATGAAAAACTGTTTTTT. It yields the protein CASIPRDATNEKLFF. The full variable domain, with the rest looked up from reference TRBV28 and TRBJ1-4, is DVKVTQSSRYLVKRTGEKVFLECVQDMDHENMFWYRQDPGLGLRLIYFSYDVKMKEKGDIPEGYSVSREKKERFSLILESASTNQTSMYLCASIPRDATNEKLFFGSGTQLSVL.

The chain joins TRBV2 to TRBJ1-4, with TRBD1 as a possible D gene (6 bases). CDR1 is SNHLY and CDR2 is FYNNEI in the germline V gene. The CDR3 consists of 15 residues. Trimming shortened V by 8 bases and J by 5 bases, and 18 bases separated the two germline ends. The DNA for the CDR3 is TGTGCCAGCTTAAATAGGGGGGGCGCAAATGAAAAACTGTTTTTT. This codes for CASLNRGGANEKLFF.

The chain employs TRBV19 and TRBJ2-7, with 12 bases that match TRBD1. The CDR3 has 15 amino acids. CDR1 is LNHDA and CDR2 is SQIVND in the germline V gene (reference sequence). Losses at the gene ends were 7 bases for V and 6 bases for J; bases not matched to a gene: 10. CDR3 bases: TGTGCCAGTAAAGAGAGGGACAGGGGGCTTTCCGAGCAGTACTTC. Translation gives CASKERDRGLSEQYF.

The rearrangement links TRBV27 to TRBJ1-5; 10 bases are shared with TRBD1. The V and J ends lost 3 bases and 7 bases, in that order; junction bases with no gene match: 6. Per the germline V gene, CDR1 is MNHEY and CDR2 is SMNVEV (reference sequence). CDR3 size: 15 residues. Here the CDR3 reads CASSFGTGDGQPQHF. The DNA of the CDR3 is TGTGCCAGCAGTTTTGGGACAGGGGATGGCCAGCCCCAGCATTTT.

The chain combines TRBV4-2 with TRBJ1-1; no firm D call. V was clipped by 0 bases and J by 10 bases, with 15 bases between them. Germline assignment: CDR1 LGHNA and CDR2 YNFKEQ. There are 14 residues in the CDR3. In DNA form, the CDR3 reads TGTGCCAGCAGCCAAGAGGGTGAAGGGAGGTCAGCTTTCTTT. This codes for CASSQEGEGRSAFF.

This clone was counted only a few times. Other DNA sequences in this sample translate to the same CDR3. In DNA, the CDR3 is TGTGCCAGTAGTATCCAGGGGACCTACGAGCAGTACTTC. Translating gives CASSIQGTYEQYF. The J gene is TRBJ2-7, the V gene TRBV19; a weak D match, TRBD1 (6 bases). Trimming left V 3 bases short and J 2 bases short, with 8 bases between. The CDR3 is 13 residues long. The germline CDR1 and CDR2 sequences are LNHDA and SQIVND (reference sequence).

The chain links TRBV6-5 to TRBJ1-6; D unresolved. CDR3 size: 12 residues. Trimming cost V 4 bases and J 6 bases, with 4 bases left between them. The germline gives CDR1 MNHEY, CDR2 SVGAGI. The CDR3 DNA follows: TGTGCCAGCAGTTCCATTAATTCACCCCTCCACTTT. Translated: CASSSINSPLHF.

J is TRBJ2-6 and V is TRBV7-2, with D possibly matching TRBD2 (6 bases). Trimming cost V 7 bases and J 0 bases, with 16 bases left between them. Germline CDR1 reads SGHTA; CDR2 reads FQGNSA. CDR3 size: 17 residues. CDR3 amino acids: CASNSGYRVSGANVLTF. In DNA form, the CDR3 reads TGTGCCAGCAACAGCGGGTATAGGGTCTCTGGGGCCAACGTCCTGACTTTC. The full variable domain, rest sourced from reference TRBV7-2 and TRBJ2-6, is GAGVSQSPSNKVTEKGKDVELRCDPISGHTALYWYRQSLGQGLEFLIYFQGNSAPDKSGLPSDRFSAERTGGSVSTLTIQRTQQEDSAVYLCASNSGYRVSGANVLTFGAGSRLTVL.

The rearrangement uses TRBV7-9 and TRBJ1-2, with TRBD1 identical over 7 bases. Per germline, CDR1 SEHNR and CDR2 FQNEAQ (reference sequence). Trimming removed 5 bases from V and 3 bases from J; junction bases left unmatched: 6. There are 14 residues in the CDR3. The CDR3 bases are TGTGCCAGCAGCCAGGGACAGATCTACTATGGCTACACCTTC. It is translated as CASSQGQIYYGYTF.

This clone was seen a handful of times. V usage is TRBV9 and J usage is TRBJ2-3; D is unclear. Trimming removed 0 bases from V and 2 bases from J, with 13 bases in between. The CDR3 totals 16 residues. Germline lookup yields CDR1 SGDLS and CDR2 YYNGEE. CDR3 in DNA: TGTGCCAGCAGCGTAGATCCCCAGTCATTCACAGATACGCAGTATTTT. It translates to CASSVDPQSFTDTQYF.

V is TRBV14 and J is TRBJ2-5; 8 bases match TRBD2. V shed 4 bases, J shed 7 bases, and the junction held 11 bases outside the gene matches. The CDR3 runs to 15 residues. CDR1 SGHDN and CDR2 FVKESK come from the germline V gene. CDR3 nucleotide sequence: TGTGCCAGCAGCCCCCGGGGGGGACGATGGGGGACCCAGTACTTC. This translates into CASSPRGGRWGTQYF.

The gene calls are TRBV9 and TRBJ1-2; no clear D gene. CDR1 SGDLS and CDR2 YYNGEE come from the germline V gene. The V and J ends lost 0 bases and 8 bases respectively, with 17 bases between them. The CDR3 is 15 amino acids. CDR3 sequence: CASSVDLESFEGYTF. CDR3 sequence (DNA): TGTGCCAGCAGCGTAGACTTGGAGTCCTTCGAGGGCTACACCTTC.

This clone was picked up one time. This chain links TRBV5-1 with TRBJ2-5, with TRBD2 matching 13 bases. This CDR3 is 16 amino acids long. Germline assignment: CDR1 SGHRS and CDR2 YFSETQ. J lost 3 bases, V lost 0 bases, and 2 bases had no gene match. The CDR3 nucleotides are TGCGCCAGCAGCTTGGATGGACTAGCGGGAGAAGAGACCCAGTACTTC. Amino acids: CASSLDGLAGEETQYF.

V and J are TRBV3-1 (or the pseudogene TRBV3-2) and TRBJ1-2; no firm D call. Germline CDR1 and CDR2: LGHDT and YNNKEL (reference sequence). The ends were cut back, 2 bases at V and 4 bases at J, with 11 bases in the middle. There are 14 residues in the CDR3. CDR3 loop: CASSQSGPGYGYTF. Here the CDR3 DNA reads TGTGCCAGCAGCCAATCAGGCCCCGGCTATGGCTACACCTTC.

The chain recombines TRBV19 with TRBJ2-1; the match to TRBD2 covers 11 bases. Germline lookup yields CDR1 LNHDA and CDR2 SQIVND (reference sequence). The V segment lost 4 bases and the J segment 3 bases; nucleotides outside the gene matches: 2. This CDR3 has 15 residues. The CDR3 here is CASSKGLAVYNEQFF. The CDR3 region has the DNA TGTGCCAGTAGTAAGGGACTAGCGGTCTACAATGAGCAGTTCTTC.

The chain couples TRBV5-1 to TRBJ2-5; TRBD2 is a possible D gene (6 bases). The V end lost 0 bases, the J end lost 4 bases, and 7 bases lay between the germline ends. Germline CDR1 is SGHRS and CDR2 is YFSETQ. The CDR3 is made up of 13 amino acids. The CDR3 is CASSLVTRETQYF. In nucleotides, the CDR3 is TGCGCCAGCAGCTTGGTGACTAGAGAGACCCAGTACTTC. Full variable domain (rest looked up from reference TRBV5-1 and TRBJ2-5): KAGVTQTPRYLIKTRGQQVTLSCSPISGHRSVSWYQQTPGQGLQFLFEYFSETQRNKGNFPGRFSGRQFSNSRSEMNVSTLELGDSALYLCASSLVTRETQYFGPGTRLLVL.

This clone was detected only once. J is TRBJ1-4 and V is TRBV11-2; D gene unclear. CDR3 length: 17 amino acids. CDR1 is SGHAT, CDR2 FQNNGV, per germline. Trimming took 3 bases from V and 2 from J, leaving 16 bases between them. In DNA, the CDR3 is TGTGCCAGCAGCTTCCAGATTCGGGGTGGGACTAATGAAAAACTGTTTTTT. It specifies CASSFQIRGGTNEKLFF.

J is TRBJ1-1 and V is TRBV6-5; no definite D call. CDR3 length: 13 amino acids. V was shortened by 7 bases and J by 3 bases, with 12 bases between the two germline ends. The germline gives CDR1 MNHEY, CDR2 SVGAGI. This chain's CDR3 is CASIGGDHTEAFF. The CDR3 bases are TGTGCCAGCATTGGCGGGGATCACACTGAAGCTTTCTTT.

This chain joins TRBV11-2 and TRBJ1-2, with 7 bases lining up with TRBD1. The V and J ends lost 5 bases and 7 bases, in that order; junction bases with no gene match: 4. The CDR3 spans 12 residues. The germline V gene encodes CDR1 SGHAT and CDR2 FQNNGV. The CDR3 nucleotides read TGTGCCAGCAGCGAGACAGGGCCTGGCTACACCTTC. This gives the protein CASSETGPGYTF.

This clone was picked up one time. The rearrangement uses TRBV7-9 and TRBJ2-7, with D possibly matching TRBD1 (5 bases). There are 15 residues in the CDR3. CDR1 SEHNR and CDR2 FQNEAQ come from the germline V gene (reference sequence). The V end lost 1 base, the J end lost 0 bases, and 10 bases lay between the germline ends. In DNA, the CDR3 is TGTGCCAGCAGCTTAGAACAGGTCAGCTCCTACGAGCAGTACTTC. This codes for CASSLEQVSSYEQYF.